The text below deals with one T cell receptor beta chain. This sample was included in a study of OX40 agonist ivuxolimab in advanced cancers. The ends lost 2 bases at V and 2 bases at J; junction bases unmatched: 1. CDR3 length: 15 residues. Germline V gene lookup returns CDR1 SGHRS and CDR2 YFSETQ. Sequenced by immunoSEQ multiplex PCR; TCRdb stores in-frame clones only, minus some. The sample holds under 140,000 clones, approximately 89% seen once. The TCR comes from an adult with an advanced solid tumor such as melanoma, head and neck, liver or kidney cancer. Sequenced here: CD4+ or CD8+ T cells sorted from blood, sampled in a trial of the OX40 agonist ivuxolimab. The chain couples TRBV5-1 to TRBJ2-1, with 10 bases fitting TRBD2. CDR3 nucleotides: TGCGCCAGCAGCTTCCTAGCGGGGGCCTACAATGAGCAGTTCTTC. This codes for CASSFLAGAYNEQFF.